A selection of T cell receptor beta chains follows, all from one sample in a study of T-cell reconstitution after alpha-beta-depleted transplantation in children. MiXCR was run by TCRdb on the PCR reads, yielding one entry per CDR3 protein. The data show about 16,000 distinct CDR3 sequences, roughly 7.8% seen once. Sequences were derived from PBMCs, mostly from graft donor cells, sampled 60 days after TCRalphabeta/CD19-depleted stem cell transplant. These receptors all stem from a boy under two years old who had a stem cell transplant for Wiskott-Aldrich syndrome, so the T cells may come from the graft donor. Each CDR3 is given with its conserved first and last residue. A D gene is named only where the DNA matches it firmly. The listing skips clone size in some rows; elsewhere it reads once, few, many or a size class.

many TRBJ1-2 TRBD1 TRBV12-3/TRBV12-4 CASRQGYLYGYTF TGTGCCAGTAGACAGGGATACCTCTATGGCTACACCTTC
many TRBJ2-7 . TRBV2 CASAGRNYEQYF TGTGCCAGCGCCGGGAGAAACTACGAGCAGTACTTC
. TRBJ1-2 . TRBV10-3 CAISGAREYGYTF TGTGCCATCAGTGGGGCTAGGGAGTATGGCTACACCTTC